Below are 5 T cell receptor beta chains sequenced from a single sample in a study of cytomegalovirus exposure and HLA in healthy donors. 13 Jbeta primers and 60 Vbeta primers were used for the PCR. Sequencing was performed with immunoSEQ multiplex PCR; in TCRdb, only in-frame clones are kept and a portion is missing. The data show 100,000 to 120,000 clones, about 80% seen once. Sequencing was done on a sample of PBMCs. These receptors were obtained from a woman aged 60 to 75 in good health and CMV-seropositive.

The rearrangement links TRBV25-1 to TRBJ2-2, with TRBD1 as a possible D gene (5 bases). The CDR3 runs 16 residues. V lost 1 base and J 0 bases, leaving 9 bases between the germline ends. CDR1 MGHDK and CDR2 SYGVNS come from the germline V gene. The CDR3 region is CASSESAGSNTGELFF. Here the CDR3 DNA reads TGTGCCAGCAGTGAATCAGCAGGGTCGAACACCGGGGAGCTGTTTTTT.

This chain links TRBV29-1 with TRBJ2-1; 9 nucleotides match TRBD1. V lost 4 bases and J lost 3; bases outside the gene matches: 4. Germline V gives CDR1 SQVTM, CDR2 ANQGSEA. This CDR3 spans 14 amino acids. This CDR3 reads CSVVTGGYYNEQFF. CDR3 sequence (DNA): TGCAGCGTTGTGACAGGGGGTTACTACAATGAGCAGTTCTTC.

The chain recombines TRBV7-9 with TRBJ2-7; D may be TRBD2 (5 bases). V lost 3 bases and J 5 bases, leaving 20 bases between the germline ends. The V gene's germline CDR1 is SEHNR and CDR2 FQNEAQ (reference sequence). CDR3 length: 16 residues. The CDR3 DNA sequence: TGTGCCAGCAGCTTCTCCGGTCGGACTGGTAAGAACGAGCAGTACTTC. It translates to CASSFSGRTGKNEQYF.

This clone occurred a few times. This chain connects TRBV2 to TRBJ1-3; the match to TRBD1 covers 8 bases. The CDR3 sequence is 13 residues long. The V gene end was trimmed by 9 bases and the J gene end by 9 bases; junction bases not matched to a gene: 10. Germline V gene lookup returns CDR1 SNHLY and CDR2 FYNNEI. CDR3 loop: CASSQGASFTIYF. CDR3 sequence (DNA): TGTGCCAGTTCGCAGGGGGCGAGTTTCACCATATATTTT.

The chain uses TRBV11-3 and TRBJ2-1; 14 bases are shared with TRBD2. The CDR3 consists of 15 residues. V dropped 3 bases and J dropped 7; count of bases not matched to a gene: 2. The germline CDR1 and CDR2 sequences are SGHNT and YENEEA. CDR3 residues: CASSLGLAGVNEQFF. DNA for the CDR3: TGTGCCAGCAGCTTGGGACTAGCGGGAGTTAATGAGCAGTTCTTC. Together with reference TRBV11-3 and TRBJ2-1, the CDR3 gives the full variable domain: EAGVVQSPRYKIIEKKQPVAFWCNPISGHNTLYWYLQNLGQGPELLIRYENEEAVDDSQLPKDRFSAERLKGVDSTLKIQPAELGDSAVYLCASSLGLAGVNEQFFGPGTRLTVL.